The 18 T cell receptor beta chains presented below share a single source sample, sequenced in a study of low-dose radiotherapy and immunotherapy resistance in tumors. Both TCRalpha and TCRbeta chains were reverse transcribed with V-gene-specific primers. Both a constant-region primer and a V-primer adapter served to amplify TCRs across 20 PCR cycles. TCRdb independently ran MiXCR on the reads; one entry per CDR3 protein. The data hold around 60,000 distinct CDR3 sequences, with 23% observed a single time. Indicated time point: after trial treatment. Treatment described: LDRT plus nivolumab, ipilimumab, low-dose cyclophosphamide and aspirin (RACIN trial). Sequencing used PBMCs, obtained after low-dose radiotherapy plus immunotherapy. Receptors originate from a male donor with prostate cancer.

This clonotype has a count of ten or more. The J gene is TRBJ2-5, the V gene TRBV20-1; D may be TRBD1 or TRBD2 (6 bases each). The CDR3 consists of 14 residues. V was shortened by 5 bases and J by 0 bases, with 13 bases between the two germline ends. The germline CDR1 and CDR2 sequences are DFQATT and SNEGSKA (reference sequence). The CDR3 DNA sequence: TGCAGTGCTGAAGGGGGGCGCTACCAAGAGACCCAGTACTTC. Translation: CSAEGGRYQETQYF.

Points on this clonotype: A far larger clone is just one base off, so this is likely a read error. The chain is built from TRBV7-2 and TRBJ2-5, with TRBD2 matching 9 bases. Germline CDR1 is SGHTA and CDR2 is FQGNSA. This CDR3 spans 17 amino acids. The CDR3 DNA is TGTGCCAGCAACTTAGTTGTTAGTAGCGGGGGCCAAGAGACCCAGTACTTC. It specifies CASNLVVSSGGQETQYF.

At least ten counts were recorded for this clonotype. The chain links TRBV6-2 or TRBV6-3 to TRBJ2-7; maybe TRBD1 (6 bases). V gave up 2 bases and J gave up 2 bases, with 13 bases separating them. Germline V lookup: CDR1 MNHEY, CDR2 SVGEGT. The CDR3 length is 15 residues. In DNA, the CDR3 is TGTGCCAGCAGTTACCTGGACAGTGCCCCCTACGAGCAGTACTTC. Translation gives CASSYLDSAPYEQYF.

This clonotype was seen ten or more times. V usage is TRBV28 and J usage is TRBJ2-2, with D maybe TRBD2 (5 bases). The CDR3 length is 15 residues. V gave up 7 bases and J gave up 0 bases, with 12 bases separating them. CDR1 and CDR2 (germline): MDHEN, SYDVKM. The CDR3 sequence is CASTEALANTGELFF. CDR3 coding DNA: TGTGCCAGCACCGAAGCACTAGCGAACACCGGGGAGCTGTTTTTT.

The sample holds a few counts of this clonotype. V is TRBV5-6 and J is TRBJ2-7; a weak D match, TRBD2 (6 bases). The CDR3 length is 16 residues. The V end was cut by 4 bases, the J end by 1 base, with 18 bases between. Germline V gene lookup returns CDR1 SGHDT and CDR2 YYEEEE. As DNA, the CDR3 is TGTGCCAGCAGCGGATCTCTCCCCGGGGGTTCCTACGAGCAGTACTTC. The encoded protein is CASSGSLPGGSYEQYF.

About this clonotype: A far larger clone differs by one base, so this is likely a read error. This sequence joins TRBV29-1 and TRBJ2-7; 13 nucleotides match TRBD2. The CDR3 is made up of 14 amino acids. V gave up 3 bases and J gave up 6 bases; unmatched junction bases: 5. Germline V CDR1 and CDR2: SQVTM, ANQGSEA. The CDR3 region is CSVDTSGRAGEQYF. CDR3 bases: TGCAGCGTTGATACTAGCGGGAGGGCGGGCGAGCAGTACTTC.

In this sample, this clonotype turned up many times. The chain employs TRBV4-1 and TRBJ2-1, with D possibly matching TRBD2 (6 bases). V lost 0 bases, J lost 7 bases, and 10 bases lay in between. The CDR3 is made up of 14 amino acids. The germline V gene has CDR1 MGHRA and CDR2 YSYEKL. CDR3 loop: CASSQDTSRNEQFF. The CDR3, as DNA: TGCGCCAGCAGCCAAGATACTAGCCGGAATGAGCAGTTCTTC.

This clonotype was observed at least ten times. CDR3 protein: CSGAGGGETQYF. In DNA form, the CDR3 reads TGCAGCGGGGCGGGAGGGGGTGAGACCCAGTACTTC. V usage is TRBV29-1 and J usage is TRBJ2-5, with 9 bases fitting TRBD2. With V trimmed by 7 bases and J by 5 bases, 5 bases remained unmatched. This CDR3 region has 12 residues. CDR1 is SQVTM and CDR2 is ANQGSEA in the germline V gene.

J is TRBJ2-5 and V is TRBV7-2; no definite D call. V lost 5 bases, J lost 7 bases, and 14 bases lay in between. The germline gives CDR1 SGHTA, CDR2 FQGNSA. CDR3 length: 13 amino acids. Here the CDR3 reads CASSVVSGVTQYF. The CDR3 region has the DNA TGTGCCAGCAGCGTTGTTTCTGGGGTGACCCAGTACTTC.

This clonotype was observed at least ten times. This chain connects TRBV12-3 or TRBV12-4 to TRBJ2-2, with TRBD2 identical over 13 bases. Germline trimming cut 1 base from V and 8 bases from J; bases unmatched to any gene: 4. The CDR3 is 16 residues long. CDR3 bases: TGTGCCAGCAGTTTAGAACTAGCGGGGGGGCAGGGGGAGCTGTTTTTT. It codes for CASSLELAGGQGELFF.

This clonotype was found many times. This chain links TRBV28 with TRBJ1-1, with TRBD1 as a possible D gene (5 bases). V was cut by 2 bases and J by 0 bases, with 7 bases left in between. This CDR3 comprises 14 residues. The germline V gene has CDR1 MDHEN and CDR2 SYDVKM. CDR3 residues: CASSLGTLNTEAFF. In DNA form, the CDR3 reads TGTGCCAGCAGTTTAGGGACCTTGAACACTGAAGCTTTCTTT. Combining the CDR3 with reference TRBV28 and TRBJ1-1 gives the whole variable domain DVKVTQSSRYLVKRTGEKVFLECVQDMDHENMFWYRQDPGLGLRLIYFSYDVKMKEKGDIPEGYSVSREKKERFSLILESASTNQTSMYLCASSLGTLNTEAFFGQGTRLTVV.

Ten or more counts support this clonotype. The J gene is TRBJ2-5, the V gene TRBV14; D uncertain. Trimming took off 3 bases at V and 5 bases at J, with 13 bases between the two ends. The CDR3 contains 14 residues. Germline CDR1 reads SGHDN; CDR2 reads FVKESK. For the CDR3, the DNA is TGTGCCAGCAGCCATAGGACGGGTTTGGAGACCCAGTACTTC. Translating it yields CASSHRTGLETQYF.

This clonotype was found many times. The chain uses TRBV7-2 and TRBJ2-5; 8 bases match TRBD1. Germline trimming cut 4 bases from V and 3 bases from J; bases unmatched to any gene: 19. Germline V gene sequence: CDR1 SGHTA, CDR2 FQGNSA. This CDR3 is built from 19 residues. The CDR3 protein is CASSSGRRRGPQGEETQYF. The CDR3 nucleotides are TGTGCCAGCAGCTCGGGTAGGCGCAGGGGGCCTCAAGGGGAAGAGACCCAGTACTTC.

This clonotype was observed many times. V gene TRBV28 combines with J gene TRBJ1-5; 7 nucleotides line up with TRBD1. The CDR3 has 14 residues. Germline-derived CDR1 and CDR2 are MDHEN and SYDVKM. The V and J ends lost 7 bases and 3 bases, in that order; junction bases with no gene match: 6. The CDR3 protein is CASTVGQFNQPQHF. Here the CDR3 DNA reads TGTGCCAGCACCGTGGGACAGTTCAATCAGCCCCAGCATTTT. Filled out from reference TRBV28 and TRBJ1-5, the complete variable domain reads DVKVTQSSRYLVKRTGEKVFLECVQDMDHENMFWYRQDPGLGLRLIYFSYDVKMKEKGDIPEGYSVSREKKERFSLILESASTNQTSMYLCASTVGQFNQPQHFGDGTRLSIL.

The chain carries TRBV5-1 and TRBJ2-2, with a possible D match to TRBD2 (7 bases). The CDR3 is 16 amino acids. Germline-derived CDR1 and CDR2 are SGHRS and YFSETQ. The V and J ends lost 6 bases and 6 bases respectively, with 21 bases between them. The DNA of the CDR3 is TGCGCCAGCACCGGACTTGGCGGGGGCCTCGCCGGGGAGCTGTTTTTT. It codes for CASTGLGGGLAGELFF.

For this clonotype: An end of the junction differs from the germline gene, which may be a read error. The chain combines TRBV3-1 with TRBJ2-1; D unclear. Germline assignment: CDR1 LGHDT and CDR2 YNNKEL (reference sequence). The CDR3 loop spans 15 amino acids. The chain's CDR3 is CAGSPRNRAYGEQFF. CDR3 DNA: TGTGCCGGCAGCCCTAGGAATAGAGCTTATGGTGAGCAGTTCTTC.

This clonotype has just a few counts. The chain links TRBV27 to TRBJ1-5; tentatively, D is TRBD1 (5 bases). CDR1 and CDR2 (germline): MNHEY, SMNVEV (reference sequence). The ends were cut back, 3 bases at V and 5 bases at J, with 11 bases in the middle. CDR3 length equals 14 residues. CDR3 sequence: CASSLGRGHQPQHF. CDR3 sequence (DNA): TGTGCCAGCAGTTTGGGAAGGGGACATCAGCCCCAGCATTTT.

The V and J genes are TRBV6-8 and TRBJ1-1; 9 bases map to TRBD1. This CDR3 is built from 14 residues. J lost 11 bases, V lost 9 bases, and 16 bases had no gene match. Germline assignment: CDR1 MNHGY and CDR2 SAAAGT. The CDR3 bases are TGTGCCAGTAGTGAGGACAGGGGTGGAAGTTGGGCTTTCTTT. This sequence encodes CASSEDRGGSWAFF.